The next 14 T cell receptor beta chains were all read from a single sample in a study of blood T cell repertoires in COVID-19. Some clones are missing from TCRdb's copy, which holds only in-frame ones; the method was immunoSEQ multiplex PCR. Counted here are 320,000 or so clones, 89% occurring once; the ten biggest clones make up approximately 5.2%. The sequenced sample was PBMCs or T cells enriched from blood (not recorded which). The receptor source for this set is a man aged 60-69 years who had recovered from COVID-19.

J is TRBJ2-3 and V is TRBV7-2, with 7 bases that match TRBD1. Looked up from germline, CDR1 is SGHTA and CDR2 is FQGNSA. This CDR3 has 16 amino acids. V lost 5 bases and J lost 2; bases outside the gene matches: 10. The CDR3 reads CASSPARGKFTDTQYF. CDR3 nucleotides: TGTGCCAGCAGCCCCGCCAGGGGGAAGTTCACAGATACGCAGTATTTT.

The gene calls are TRBV19 and TRBJ1-2; 7 bases match TRBD1. The length of the CDR3 is 13 residues. J lost 8 bases, V lost 4 bases, and 7 bases had no gene match. Germline values: CDR1 LNHDA, CDR2 SQIVND (reference sequence). CDR3 in DNA: TGTGCCAGTAGTAGCTGGGACAGTGGCGGCTACACCTTC. Its translation is CASSSWDSGGYTF. The full variable domain, with the rest looked up from reference TRBV19 and TRBJ1-2, is DGGITQSPKYLFRKEGQNVTLSCEQNLNHDAMYWYRQDPGQGLRLIYYSQIVNDFQKGDIAEGYSVSREKKESFPLTVTSAQKNPTAFYLCASSSWDSGGYTFGSGTRLTVV.

This chain uses TRBV28 with TRBJ1-2; 7 bases map to TRBD1. Germline values: CDR1 MDHEN, CDR2 SYDVKM. The CDR3 totals 16 residues. The V and J ends lost 2 bases and 0 bases, in that order; junction bases with no gene match: 6. CDR3 nucleotide sequence: TGTGCCAGCAGTTTACCGGGACAGCAGACTAACTATGGCTACACCTTC. Its translation is CASSLPGQQTNYGYTF.

This chain joins TRBV6-2 or TRBV6-3 and TRBJ2-7; D is undetermined. V was pared by 0 bases and J by 2 bases, with 5 bases between. The germline CDR1 and CDR2 sequences are MNHEY and SVGEGT. The CDR3 totals 13 residues. The CDR3, as DNA: TGTGCCAGCAGTTACTCTTCCGCCTACGAGCAGTACTTC. Translation: CASSYSSAYEQYF.

The chain carries TRBV5-1 and TRBJ1-1, with 9 bases matching TRBD1. With 1 base clipped from V and 1 base from J, the junction kept 5 bases outside the gene matches. In germline, CDR1 is SGHRS, CDR2 YFSETQ. The CDR3 is 16 residues long. The CDR3 reads CASSLLGQGGNTEAFF. In nucleotides, the CDR3 is TGCGCCAGCAGCTTGTTGGGACAGGGCGGGAACACTGAAGCTTTCTTT.

The chain recombines TRBV6-5 with TRBJ1-3; D is unclear. The germline V and J ends were trimmed by 4 bases and 4 bases, with 14 bases remaining between them. The germline gives CDR1 MNHEY, CDR2 SVGAGI. The CDR3 length is 15 residues. This chain's CDR3 is CASSSRGSAGNTIYF. The CDR3 DNA reads TGTGCCAGCAGTTCCCGAGGGTCGGCCGGAAACACCATATATTTT.

V and J are TRBV6-5 and TRBJ2-5, with TRBD1 identical over 7 bases. This CDR3 region has 14 residues. CDR1 and CDR2 (germline): MNHEY, SVGAGI. Losses at the gene ends were 6 bases for V and 1 base for J; bases not matched to a gene: 5. The CDR3: CASRGTVSQETQYF. CDR3 DNA sequence: TGTGCCAGCAGGGGGACAGTTTCCCAAGAGACCCAGTACTTC.

The chain uses TRBV7-3 and TRBJ2-5; 9 nucleotides match TRBD1. Germline CDR1 is SGHTA and CDR2 is FQGTGA. This CDR3 region has 13 residues. Unmatched junction bases numbered 3, after V lost 5 bases and J lost 5 bases. CDR3: CASSHDRGETQYF. The CDR3 DNA is TGTGCCAGCAGCCACGACAGGGGGGAGACCCAGTACTTC.

The rearrangement links TRBV30 to TRBJ2-7; 8 nucleotides line up with TRBD2. Germline V gene lookup returns CDR1 GTSNPN and CDR2 SVGIG (reference sequence). The CDR3 covers 18 residues. The V gene end was trimmed by 3 bases and the J gene end by 5 bases; junction bases not matched to a gene: 21. CDR3 in amino acids: CAWSSTGPQAGVRDEQYF. DNA of the CDR3: TGTGCCTGGAGCTCTACCGGGCCTCAAGCGGGAGTTAGGGACGAGCAGTACTTC.

This chain uses TRBV2 with TRBJ1-4, with a weak D call TRBD1 (5 bases). This CDR3 has 14 amino acids. V lost 3 bases to trimming and J lost 7 bases, with 12 bases between them. Germline V gene lookup returns CDR1 SNHLY and CDR2 FYNNEI. The CDR3 protein is CASSDQGLSEKLFF. CDR3 bases: TGTGCCAGCAGTGACCAGGGTTTAAGTGAAAAACTGTTTTTT.

This clone was detected a few times. The chain couples TRBV2 to TRBJ1-5; perhaps TRBD1 as D (5 bases). Germline V gene lookup returns CDR1 SNHLY and CDR2 FYNNEI. Between the trimmed V and J ends, which lost 4 bases and 5 bases, there was a span of 12 bases. The CDR3 covers 14 residues. CDR3 in amino acids: CASSGQTRDQPQHF. The CDR3 DNA reads as TGTGCCAGCAGTGGTCAGACCAGGGATCAGCCCCAGCATTTT.

The gene calls are TRBV7-2 and TRBJ2-3, with 9 bases lining up with TRBD1. Looked up from germline, CDR1 is SGHTA and CDR2 is FQGNSA. The CDR3 contains 16 residues. V was pared by 7 bases and J by 2 bases, with 10 bases of the junction left unmatched. The CDR3 DNA is TGTGCCAGCAACATACAGGGGGCAGGATTCACAGATACGCAGTATTTT. Translating it yields CASNIQGAGFTDTQYF.

The V gene is TRBV2, the J gene TRBJ1-5; weak D call: TRBD1 (5 bases). The CDR3 contains 16 residues. Looked up from germline, CDR1 is SNHLY and CDR2 is FYNNEI. The germline V and J ends were trimmed by 5 bases and 5 bases, with 19 bases remaining between them. CDR3 loop: CASSRIPAGKDQPQHF. Written as DNA, the CDR3 is TGTGCCAGCAGTCGAATCCCCGCAGGGAAGGATCAGCCCCAGCATTTT.

The V call is TRBV6-5, the J call TRBJ1-5; D possibly corresponds to TRBD1 (5 bases). V was pared by 10 bases and J by 5 bases, with 15 bases between. The germline V gene encodes CDR1 MNHEY and CDR2 SVGAGI. The CDR3 is 13 amino acids. In DNA, the CDR3 is TGTGCCACCTCGCGAGGACAAGATCAGCCCCAGCATTTT. Its translation is CATSRGQDQPQHF.